This TCR beta chain originates from a study of cytomegalovirus exposure and HLA in healthy donors. The donors belonged to the approximately 120-subject validation cohort, separate from the approximately 670-subject first cohort. The protocol was immunoSEQ multiplex PCR, while the TCRdb copy is restricted to in-frame clones and leaves out a portion. The table has about 89,000 clones, 84% seen once. Broader study findings: Many donors shared some public TCRs, even though most TCR sequences were rare.

Germline CDR1 MNHEY, CDR2 SVGAGI. Trimming took 5 bases from V and 5 from J; bases not matched to a gene: 3. The CDR3 spans 13 residues. About this clone: As yet, its antigen is unknown. Other DNA sequences from this sample encode an identical CDR3 as well.

V gene TRBV6-5 combines with J gene TRBJ2-7, with 10 bases aligning to TRBD1. The receptor was isolated from a woman aged 18-29 years in good health and CMV-seropositive. The sequencing input was PBMCs. The CDR3 sequence: CASSRDRGHEQYF. CDR3 sequence (DNA): TGTGCCAGCAGTAGGGACAGGGGCCACGAGCAGTACTTC.